This TCR beta chain was captured in a study of cytomegalovirus exposure and HLA in healthy donors. In the case of this clone: Its antigen is undetermined.

PCR amplification relied on 60 Vbeta primers (plus 13 Jbeta primers). Profiled with immunoSEQ multiplex PCR; TCRdb holds only in-frame clones, not every one. This table has fewer than 140,000 clones, over 70% appearing once. This CDR3 region has 14 residues. The germline V gene has CDR1 SNHLY and CDR2 FYNNEI. Trimming stripped 8 bases from V and 11 bases from J, with 22 bases between. Whole-study results and caveats: Reported performance of the classifier showed diagnosis of cytomegalovirus status with high specificity and sensitivity. A missense variant in DCLRE1C was later tied to TCR beta V- and J-gene trimming.

The sequence was collected from a male donor in good health and CMV-seropositive. Sequencing was done on a sample of PBMCs. The chain employs TRBV2 and TRBJ2-1; maybe TRBD2 (6 bases). This CDR3 reads CASSRGGKVEKQFF. CDR3 in DNA: TGTGCCAGCTCCAGAGGAGGGAAGGTGGAAAAGCAGTTCTTC.